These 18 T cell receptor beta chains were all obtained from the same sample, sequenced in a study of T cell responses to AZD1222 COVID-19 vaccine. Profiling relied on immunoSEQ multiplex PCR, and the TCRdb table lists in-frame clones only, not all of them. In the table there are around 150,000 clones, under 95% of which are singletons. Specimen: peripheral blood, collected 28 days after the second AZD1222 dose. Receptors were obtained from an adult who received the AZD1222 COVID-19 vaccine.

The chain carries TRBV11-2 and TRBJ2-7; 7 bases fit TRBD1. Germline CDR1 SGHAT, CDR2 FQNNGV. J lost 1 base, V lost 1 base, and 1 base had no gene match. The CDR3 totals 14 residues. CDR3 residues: CASSLGDRSYEQYF. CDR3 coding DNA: TGTGCCAGCAGCTTAGGGGACAGATCCTACGAGCAGTACTTC.

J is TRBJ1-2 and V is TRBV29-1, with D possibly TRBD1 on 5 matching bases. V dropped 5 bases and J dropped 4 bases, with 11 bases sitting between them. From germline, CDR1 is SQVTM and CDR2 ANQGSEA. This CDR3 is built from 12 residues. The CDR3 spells CSVFRGSYGYTF. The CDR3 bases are TGCAGCGTTTTTAGGGGAAGCTATGGCTACACCTTC.

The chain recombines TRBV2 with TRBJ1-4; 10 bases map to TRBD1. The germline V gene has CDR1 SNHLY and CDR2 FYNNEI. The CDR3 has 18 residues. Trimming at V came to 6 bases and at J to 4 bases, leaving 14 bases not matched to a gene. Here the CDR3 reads CASSDPGQGLTGNEKLFF. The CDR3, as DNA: TGTGCCAGCAGCGACCCGGGACAGGGGCTCACCGGTAATGAAAAACTGTTTTTT.

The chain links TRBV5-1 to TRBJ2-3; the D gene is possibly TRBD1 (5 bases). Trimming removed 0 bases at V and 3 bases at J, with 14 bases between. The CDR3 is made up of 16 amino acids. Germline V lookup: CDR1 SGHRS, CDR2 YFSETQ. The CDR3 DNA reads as TGCGCCAGCAGCTTGGAGGCAGGGCACGGTACAGATACGCAGTATTTT. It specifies CASSLEAGHGTDTQYF.

This CDR3 reads CASSDQYEQYF. The DNA for the CDR3 is TGTGCCAGCAGTGATCAGTACGAGCAGTACTTC. The chain joins TRBV2 to TRBJ2-7; the D is unclear. The CDR3 runs 11 residues. In germline, CDR1 is SNHLY, CDR2 FYNNEI. V was cut by 3 bases and J by 4 bases, with 4 bases left in between.

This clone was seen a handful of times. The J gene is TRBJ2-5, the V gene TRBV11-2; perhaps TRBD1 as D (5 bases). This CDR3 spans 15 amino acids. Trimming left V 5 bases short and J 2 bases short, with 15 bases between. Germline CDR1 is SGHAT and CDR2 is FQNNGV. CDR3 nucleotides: TGTGCCAGCAGCCCCTTTGGGGCAGAACAAGAGACCCAGTACTTC. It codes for CASSPFGAEQETQYF.

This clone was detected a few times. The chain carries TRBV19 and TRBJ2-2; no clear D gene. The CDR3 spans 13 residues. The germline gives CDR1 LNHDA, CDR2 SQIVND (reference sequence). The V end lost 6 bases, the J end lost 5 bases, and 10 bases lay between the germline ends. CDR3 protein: CASREDPTGELFF. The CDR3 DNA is TGTGCCAGTAGAGAGGACCCGACCGGGGAGCTGTTTTTT.

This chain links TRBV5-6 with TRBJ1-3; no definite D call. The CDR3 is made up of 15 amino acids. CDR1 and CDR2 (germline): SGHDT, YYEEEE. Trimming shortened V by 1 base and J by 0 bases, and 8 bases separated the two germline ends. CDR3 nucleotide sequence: TGTGCCAGCAGCTTGCCCAGGTCCTCTGGAAACACCATATATTTT. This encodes CASSLPRSSGNTIYF.

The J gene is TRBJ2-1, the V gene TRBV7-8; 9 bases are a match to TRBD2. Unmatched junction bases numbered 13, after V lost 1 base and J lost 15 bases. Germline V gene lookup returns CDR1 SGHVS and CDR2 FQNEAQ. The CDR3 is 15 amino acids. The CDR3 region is CASSLGAGGPLITFF. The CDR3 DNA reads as TGTGCCAGCAGCTTAGGGGCGGGGGGGCCACTCATCACGTTCTTC.

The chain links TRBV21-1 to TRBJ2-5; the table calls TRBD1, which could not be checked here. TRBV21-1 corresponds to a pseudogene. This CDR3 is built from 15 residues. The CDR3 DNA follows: TGTGCCAGCAGCCTCGGACAGTACCCTCCTGGGACCCAGTACTTC. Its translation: CASSLGQYPPGTQYF.

The CDR3 DNA sequence: TGTGCCAGCTCGAGGAGGGCCCTAAATGAAAAACTGTTTTTT. This gives the protein CASSRRALNEKLFF. The chain employs TRBV18 and TRBJ1-4; D is uncertain. This CDR3 is 14 amino acids long. Germline CDR1 KGHSH, CDR2 LQKENI. Deletions cut 6 bases from V and 5 bases from J, with 13 bases between.

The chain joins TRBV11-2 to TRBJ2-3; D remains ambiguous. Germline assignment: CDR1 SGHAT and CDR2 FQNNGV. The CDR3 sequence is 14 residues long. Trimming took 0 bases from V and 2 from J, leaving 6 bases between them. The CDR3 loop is CASSLDPNTDTQYF. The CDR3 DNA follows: TGTGCCAGCAGCTTAGATCCAAACACAGATACGCAGTATTTT. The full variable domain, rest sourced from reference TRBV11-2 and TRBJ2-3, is EAGVAQSPRYKIIEKRQSVAFWCNPISGHATLYWYQQILGQGPKLLIQFQNNGVVDDSQLPKDRFSAERLKGVDSTLKIQPAKLEDSAVYLCASSLDPNTDTQYFGPGTRLTVL.

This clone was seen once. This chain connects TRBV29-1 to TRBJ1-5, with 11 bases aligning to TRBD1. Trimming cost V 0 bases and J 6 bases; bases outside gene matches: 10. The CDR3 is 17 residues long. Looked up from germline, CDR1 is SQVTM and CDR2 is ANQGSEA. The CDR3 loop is CSVEESRTGGFSQPQHF. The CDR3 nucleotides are TGCAGCGTTGAAGAGTCAAGGACAGGGGGCTTTAGTCAGCCCCAGCATTTT.

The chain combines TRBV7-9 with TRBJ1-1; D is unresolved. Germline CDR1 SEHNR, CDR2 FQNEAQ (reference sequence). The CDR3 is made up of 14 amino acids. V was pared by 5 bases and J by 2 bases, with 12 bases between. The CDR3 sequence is CASSRLLSNTEAFF. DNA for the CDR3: TGTGCCAGCAGCCGACTTCTAAGTAACACTGAAGCTTTCTTT.

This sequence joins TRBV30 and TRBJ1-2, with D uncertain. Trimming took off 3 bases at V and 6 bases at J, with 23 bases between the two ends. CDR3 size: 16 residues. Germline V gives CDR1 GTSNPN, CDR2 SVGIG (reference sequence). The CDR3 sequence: CAWSLPSYTPTNGYTF. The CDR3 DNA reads TGTGCCTGGAGCCTCCCATCCTATACCCCGACTAATGGCTACACCTTC.

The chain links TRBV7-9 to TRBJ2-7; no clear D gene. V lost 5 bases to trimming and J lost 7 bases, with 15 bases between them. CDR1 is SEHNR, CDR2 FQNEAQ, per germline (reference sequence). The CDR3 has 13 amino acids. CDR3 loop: CASSISVVGEQYF. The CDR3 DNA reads TGTGCCAGCAGCATCAGTGTGGTTGGGGAGCAGTACTTC.

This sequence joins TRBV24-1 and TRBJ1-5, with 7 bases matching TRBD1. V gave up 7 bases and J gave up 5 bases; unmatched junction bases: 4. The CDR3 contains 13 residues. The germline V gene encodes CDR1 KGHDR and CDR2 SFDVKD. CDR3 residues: CATRTGSYQPQHF. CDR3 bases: TGTGCCACCAGGACAGGGTCCTATCAGCCCCAGCATTTT.

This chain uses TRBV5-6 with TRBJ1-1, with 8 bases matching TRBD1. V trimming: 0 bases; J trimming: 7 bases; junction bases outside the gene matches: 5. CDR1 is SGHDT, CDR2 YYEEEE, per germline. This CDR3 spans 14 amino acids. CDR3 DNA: TGTGCCAGCAGCTTGGGACAGGGGCGGGGTGAAGCTTTCTTT. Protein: CASSLGQGRGEAFF.